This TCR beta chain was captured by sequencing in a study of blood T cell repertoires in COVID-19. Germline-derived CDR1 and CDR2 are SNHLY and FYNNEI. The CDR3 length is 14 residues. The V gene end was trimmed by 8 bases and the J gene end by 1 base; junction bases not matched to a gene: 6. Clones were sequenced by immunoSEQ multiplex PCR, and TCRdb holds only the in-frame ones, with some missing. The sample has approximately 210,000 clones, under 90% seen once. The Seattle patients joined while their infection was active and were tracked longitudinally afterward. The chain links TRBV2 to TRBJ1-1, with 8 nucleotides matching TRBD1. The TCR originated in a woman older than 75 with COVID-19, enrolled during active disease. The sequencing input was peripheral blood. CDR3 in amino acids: CASFFGQGNTEAFF. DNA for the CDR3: TGTGCCAGCTTTTTCGGACAGGGGAACACTGAAGCTTTCTTT.